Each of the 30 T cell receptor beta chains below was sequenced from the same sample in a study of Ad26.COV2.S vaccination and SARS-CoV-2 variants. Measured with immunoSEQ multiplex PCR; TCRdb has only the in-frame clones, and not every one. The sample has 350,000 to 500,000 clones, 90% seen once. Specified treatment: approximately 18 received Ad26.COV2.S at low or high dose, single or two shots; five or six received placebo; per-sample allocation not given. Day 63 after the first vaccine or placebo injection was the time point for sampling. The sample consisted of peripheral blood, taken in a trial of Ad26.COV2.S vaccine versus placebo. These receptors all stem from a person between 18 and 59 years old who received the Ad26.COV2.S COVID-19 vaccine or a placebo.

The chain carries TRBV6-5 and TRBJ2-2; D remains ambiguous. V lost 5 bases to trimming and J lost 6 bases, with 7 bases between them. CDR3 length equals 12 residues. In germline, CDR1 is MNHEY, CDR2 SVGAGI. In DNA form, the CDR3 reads TGTGCCAGCAGTAACACCCCCGGGGAGCTGTTTTTT. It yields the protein CASSNTPGELFF.

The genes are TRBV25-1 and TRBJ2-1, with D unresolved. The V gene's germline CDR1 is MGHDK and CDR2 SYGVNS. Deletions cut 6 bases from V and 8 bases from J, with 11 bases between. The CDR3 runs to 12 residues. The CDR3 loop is CASSLTMYEQFF. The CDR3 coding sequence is TGTGCCAGCAGCCTCACTATGTATGAGCAGTTCTTC. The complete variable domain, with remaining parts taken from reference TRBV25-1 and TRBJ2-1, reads EADIYQTPRYLVIGTGKKITLECSQTMGHDKMYWYQQDPGMELHLIHYSYGVNSTEKGDLSSESTVSRIRTEHFPLTLESARPSHTSQYLCASSLTMYEQFFGPGTRLTVL.

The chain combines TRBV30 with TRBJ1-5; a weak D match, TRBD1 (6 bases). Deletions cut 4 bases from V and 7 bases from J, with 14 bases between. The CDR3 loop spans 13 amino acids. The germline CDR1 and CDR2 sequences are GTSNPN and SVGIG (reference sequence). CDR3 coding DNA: TGTGCCTGGAATACAGGGCCCGGGCAGCCCCAGCATTTT. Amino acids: CAWNTGPGQPQHF.

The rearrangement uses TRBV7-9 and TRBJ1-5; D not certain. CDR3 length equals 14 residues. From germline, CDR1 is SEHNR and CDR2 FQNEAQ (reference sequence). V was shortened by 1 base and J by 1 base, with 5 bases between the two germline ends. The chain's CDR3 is CASSLDSSNQPQHF. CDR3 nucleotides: TGTGCCAGCAGCTTAGACAGCAGCAATCAGCCCCAGCATTTT.

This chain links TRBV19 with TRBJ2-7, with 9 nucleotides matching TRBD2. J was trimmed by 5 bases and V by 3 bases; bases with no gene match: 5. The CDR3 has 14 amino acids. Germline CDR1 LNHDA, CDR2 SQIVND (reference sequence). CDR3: CASSISGSGNEQYF. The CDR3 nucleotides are TGTGCCAGTAGTATTAGCGGGAGTGGCAACGAGCAGTACTTC. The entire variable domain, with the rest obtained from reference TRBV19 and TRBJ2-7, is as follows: DGGITQSPKYLFRKEGQNVTLSCEQNLNHDAMYWYRQDPGQGLRLIYYSQIVNDFQKGDIAEGYSVSREKKESFPLTVTSAQKNPTAFYLCASSISGSGNEQYFGPGTRLTVT.

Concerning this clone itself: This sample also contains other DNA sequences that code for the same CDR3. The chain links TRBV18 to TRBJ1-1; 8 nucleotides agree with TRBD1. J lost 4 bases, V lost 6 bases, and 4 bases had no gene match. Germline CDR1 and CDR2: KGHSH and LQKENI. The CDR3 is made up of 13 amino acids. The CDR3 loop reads CASSPDRGTEAFF. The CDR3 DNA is TGTGCCAGCTCGCCAGACAGGGGCACTGAAGCTTTCTTT.

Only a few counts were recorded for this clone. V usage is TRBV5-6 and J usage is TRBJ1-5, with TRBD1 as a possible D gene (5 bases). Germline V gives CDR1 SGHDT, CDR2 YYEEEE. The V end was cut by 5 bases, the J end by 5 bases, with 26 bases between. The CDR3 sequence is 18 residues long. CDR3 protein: CASSARSMGPAVDQPQHF. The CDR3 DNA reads TGTGCCAGCAGTGCCAGGTCGATGGGGCCCGCGGTCGATCAGCCCCAGCATTTT. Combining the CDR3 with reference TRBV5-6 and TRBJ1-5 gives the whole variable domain DAGVTQSPTHLIKTRGQQVTLRCSPKSGHDTVSWYQQALGQGPQFIFQYYEEEERQRGNFPDRFSGHQFPNYSSELNVNALLLGDSALYLCASSARSMGPAVDQPQHFGDGTRLSIL.

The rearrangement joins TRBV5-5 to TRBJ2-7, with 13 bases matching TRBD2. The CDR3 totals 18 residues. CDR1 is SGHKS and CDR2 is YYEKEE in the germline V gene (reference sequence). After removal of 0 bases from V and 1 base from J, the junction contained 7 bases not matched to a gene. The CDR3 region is CASSLGRTSGSQSYEQYF. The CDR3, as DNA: TGTGCCAGCAGCTTGGGGAGGACTAGCGGGAGTCAGTCCTACGAGCAGTACTTC.

In nucleotides, the CDR3 is TGTGCCAGCAGCCCAGGACAGCCCCGGGGTGAAGCTTTCTTT. Translation: CASSPGQPRGEAFF. The chain has TRBV2 and TRBJ1-1; D perhaps matches TRBD1 (6 bases). CDR1 and CDR2 from the germline V gene are SNHLY and FYNNEI. Trimming took off 6 bases at V and 7 bases at J, with 18 bases between the two ends. CDR3 size: 14 residues.

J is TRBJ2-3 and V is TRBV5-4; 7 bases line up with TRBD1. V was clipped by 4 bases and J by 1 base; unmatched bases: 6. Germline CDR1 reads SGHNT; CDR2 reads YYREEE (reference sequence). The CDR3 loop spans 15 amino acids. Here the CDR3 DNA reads TGTGCCAGCAGCGCCTCGGGACAGCGCACAGATACGCAGTATTTT. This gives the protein CASSASGQRTDTQYF. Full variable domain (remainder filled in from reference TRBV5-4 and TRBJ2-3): ETGVTQSPTHLIKTRGQQVTLRCSSQSGHNTVSWYQQALGQGPQFIFQYYREEENGRGNFPPRFSGLQFPNYSSELNVNALELDDSALYLCASSASGQRTDTQYFGPGTRLTVL.

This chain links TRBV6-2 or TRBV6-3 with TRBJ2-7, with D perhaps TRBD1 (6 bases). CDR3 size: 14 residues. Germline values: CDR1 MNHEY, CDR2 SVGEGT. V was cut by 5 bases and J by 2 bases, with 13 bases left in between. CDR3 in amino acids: CASSTHRTAYEQYF. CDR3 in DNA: TGTGCCAGCAGTACCCACCGGACAGCCTACGAGCAGTACTTC.

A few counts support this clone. This CDR3 reads CASSPGPYSNQPQHF. The CDR3 DNA reads TGTGCCAGCAGCCCCGGACCCTATAGCAATCAGCCCCAGCATTTT. The chain employs TRBV7-2 and TRBJ1-5; D ambiguous. The CDR3 has 15 amino acids. V was clipped by 5 bases and J by 0 bases, with 11 bases between them. Germline lookup yields CDR1 SGHTA and CDR2 FQGNSA.

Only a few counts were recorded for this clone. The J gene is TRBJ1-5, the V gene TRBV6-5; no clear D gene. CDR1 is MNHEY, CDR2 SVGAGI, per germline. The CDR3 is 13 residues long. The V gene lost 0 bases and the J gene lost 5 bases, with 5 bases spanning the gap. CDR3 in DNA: TGTGCCAGCAGTTACTCAGCGGATCAGCCCCAGCATTTT. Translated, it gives CASSYSADQPQHF.

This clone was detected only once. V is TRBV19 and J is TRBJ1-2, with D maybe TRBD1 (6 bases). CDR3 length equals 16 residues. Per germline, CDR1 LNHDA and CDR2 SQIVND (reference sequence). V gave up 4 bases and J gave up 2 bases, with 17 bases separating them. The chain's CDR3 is CASSTPQGGLNYGYTF. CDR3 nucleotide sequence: TGTGCCAGTAGTACTCCGCAAGGGGGTTTAAACTATGGCTACACCTTC.

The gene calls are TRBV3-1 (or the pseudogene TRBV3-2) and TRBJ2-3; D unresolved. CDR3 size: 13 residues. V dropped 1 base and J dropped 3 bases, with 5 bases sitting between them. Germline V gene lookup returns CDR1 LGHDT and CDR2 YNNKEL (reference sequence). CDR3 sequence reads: CASSQVLTDTQYF. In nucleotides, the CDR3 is TGTGCCAGCAGCCAAGTCCTGACAGATACGCAGTATTTT.

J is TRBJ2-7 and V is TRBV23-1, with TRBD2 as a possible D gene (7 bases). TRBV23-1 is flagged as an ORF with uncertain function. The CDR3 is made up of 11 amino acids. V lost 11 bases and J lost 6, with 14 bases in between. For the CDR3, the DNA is TGCGCCCAGGGGAGGGGCCGCGAGCAGTACTTC. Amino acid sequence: CAQGRGREQYF.

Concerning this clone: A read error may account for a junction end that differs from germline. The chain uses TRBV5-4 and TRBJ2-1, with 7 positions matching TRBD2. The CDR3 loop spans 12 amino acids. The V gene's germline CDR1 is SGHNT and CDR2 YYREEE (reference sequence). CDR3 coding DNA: TGTGCCAGCAGCCCCAGGGTGGGAGGGCCCCTCTTC. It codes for CASSPRVGGPLF. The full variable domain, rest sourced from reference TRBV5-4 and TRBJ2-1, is ETGVTQSPTHLIKTRGQQVTLRCSSQSGHNTVSWYQQALGQGPQFIFQYYREEENGRGNFPPRFSGLQFPNYSSELNVNALELDDSALYLCASSPRVGGPLFGPGTRLTVL.

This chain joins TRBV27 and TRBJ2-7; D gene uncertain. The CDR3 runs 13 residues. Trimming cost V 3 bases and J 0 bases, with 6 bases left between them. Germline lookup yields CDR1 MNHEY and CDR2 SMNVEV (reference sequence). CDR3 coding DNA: TGTGCCAGCAGTTTTGGCCCCTCCTACGAGCAGTACTTC. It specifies CASSFGPSYEQYF.

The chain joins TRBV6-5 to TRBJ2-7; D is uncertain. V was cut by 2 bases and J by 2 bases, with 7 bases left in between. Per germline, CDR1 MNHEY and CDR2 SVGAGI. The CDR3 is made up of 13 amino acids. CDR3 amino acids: CASSYDRAYEQYF. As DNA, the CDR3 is TGTGCCAGCAGTTACGACCGGGCCTACGAGCAGTACTTC.

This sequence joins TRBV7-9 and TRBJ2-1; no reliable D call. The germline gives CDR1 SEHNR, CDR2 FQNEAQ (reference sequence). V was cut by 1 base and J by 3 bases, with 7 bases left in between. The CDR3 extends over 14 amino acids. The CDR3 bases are TGTGCCAGCAGCTTAGGTCAGAGCTACAATGAGCAGTTCTTC. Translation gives CASSLGQSYNEQFF. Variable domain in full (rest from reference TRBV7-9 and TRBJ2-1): DTGVSQNPRHKITKRGQNVTFRCDPISEHNRLYWYRQTLGQGPEFLTYFQNEAQLEKSRLLSDRFSAERPKGSFSTLEIQRTEQGDSAMYLCASSLGQSYNEQFFGPGTRLTVL.

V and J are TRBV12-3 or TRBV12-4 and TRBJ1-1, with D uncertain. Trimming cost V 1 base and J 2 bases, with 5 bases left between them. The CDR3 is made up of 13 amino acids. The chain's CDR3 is CASSLVDNTEAFF. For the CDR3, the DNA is TGTGCCAGCAGTTTAGTAGACAACACTGAAGCTTTCTTT.

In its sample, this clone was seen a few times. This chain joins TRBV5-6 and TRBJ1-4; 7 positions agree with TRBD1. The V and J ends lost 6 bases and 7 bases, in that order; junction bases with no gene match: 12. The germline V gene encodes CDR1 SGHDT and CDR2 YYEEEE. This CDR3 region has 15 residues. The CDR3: CASTHRIQGGEKLFF. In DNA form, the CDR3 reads TGTGCCAGCACCCACCGCATTCAGGGGGGTGAAAAACTGTTTTTT. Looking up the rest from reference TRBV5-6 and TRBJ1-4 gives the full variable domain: DAGVTQSPTHLIKTRGQQVTLRCSPKSGHDTVSWYQQALGQGPQFIFQYYEEEERQRGNFPDRFSGHQFPNYSSELNVNALLLGDSALYLCASTHRIQGGEKLFFGSGTQLSVL.

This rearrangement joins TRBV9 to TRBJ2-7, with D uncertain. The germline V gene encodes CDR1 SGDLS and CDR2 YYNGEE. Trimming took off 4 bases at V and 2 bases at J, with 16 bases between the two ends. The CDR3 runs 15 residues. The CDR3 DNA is TGTGCCAGCAGCAGGCAGGAGTACCCCACCTACGAGCAGTACTTC. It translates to CASSRQEYPTYEQYF.

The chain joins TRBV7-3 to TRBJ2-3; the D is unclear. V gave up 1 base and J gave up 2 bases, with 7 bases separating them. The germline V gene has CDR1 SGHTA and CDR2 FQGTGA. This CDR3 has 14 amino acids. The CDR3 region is CASSLMGYTDTQYF. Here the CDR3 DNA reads TGTGCCAGCAGCTTAATGGGGTACACAGATACGCAGTATTTT.

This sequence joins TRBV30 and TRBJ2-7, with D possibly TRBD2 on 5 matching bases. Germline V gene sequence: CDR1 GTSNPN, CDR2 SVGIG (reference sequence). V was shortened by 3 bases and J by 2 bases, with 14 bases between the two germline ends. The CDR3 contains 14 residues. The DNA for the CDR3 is TGTGCCTGGAGACCAACCGGACTCCCCTACGAGCAGTACTTC. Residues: CAWRPTGLPYEQYF.

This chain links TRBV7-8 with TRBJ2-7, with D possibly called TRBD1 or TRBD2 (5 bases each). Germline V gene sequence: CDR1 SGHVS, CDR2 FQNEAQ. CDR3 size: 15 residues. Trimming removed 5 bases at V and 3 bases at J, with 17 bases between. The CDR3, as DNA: TGTGCCAGCAGCGTGGGGGACCGGACAATCTACGAGCAGTACTTC. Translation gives CASSVGDRTIYEQYF.

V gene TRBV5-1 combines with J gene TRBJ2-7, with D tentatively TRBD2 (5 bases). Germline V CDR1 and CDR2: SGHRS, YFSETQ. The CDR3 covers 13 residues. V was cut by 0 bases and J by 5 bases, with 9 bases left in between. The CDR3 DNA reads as TGCGCCAGCAGCTTGGAAGCGGTCCACGAGCAGTACTTC. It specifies CASSLEAVHEQYF.

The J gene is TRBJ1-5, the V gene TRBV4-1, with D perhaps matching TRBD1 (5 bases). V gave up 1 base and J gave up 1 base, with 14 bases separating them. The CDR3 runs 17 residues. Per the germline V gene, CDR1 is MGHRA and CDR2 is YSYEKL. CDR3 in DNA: TGCGCCAGCAGCCAAGTTGATCAGGGAGGCAGCAATCAGCCCCAGCATTTT. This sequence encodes CASSQVDQGGSNQPQHF.

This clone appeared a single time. CDR3 amino acids: CAISAPKREGYEQYF. CDR3 nucleotide sequence: TGTGCCATCAGTGCCCCCAAGCGGGAGGGCTACGAGCAGTACTTC. The V gene is TRBV10-3, the J gene TRBJ2-7; 10 bases agree with TRBD2. J was trimmed by 3 bases and V by 4 bases; bases with no gene match: 6. The CDR3 sequence is 15 residues long. From germline, CDR1 is ENHRY and CDR2 SYGVKD.

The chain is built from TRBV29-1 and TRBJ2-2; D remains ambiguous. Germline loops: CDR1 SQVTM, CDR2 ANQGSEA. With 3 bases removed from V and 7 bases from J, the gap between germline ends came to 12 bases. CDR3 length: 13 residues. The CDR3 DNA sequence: TGCAGCGTTGACCAGGTGGGGAACGGGGAGCTGTTTTTT. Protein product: CSVDQVGNGELFF.